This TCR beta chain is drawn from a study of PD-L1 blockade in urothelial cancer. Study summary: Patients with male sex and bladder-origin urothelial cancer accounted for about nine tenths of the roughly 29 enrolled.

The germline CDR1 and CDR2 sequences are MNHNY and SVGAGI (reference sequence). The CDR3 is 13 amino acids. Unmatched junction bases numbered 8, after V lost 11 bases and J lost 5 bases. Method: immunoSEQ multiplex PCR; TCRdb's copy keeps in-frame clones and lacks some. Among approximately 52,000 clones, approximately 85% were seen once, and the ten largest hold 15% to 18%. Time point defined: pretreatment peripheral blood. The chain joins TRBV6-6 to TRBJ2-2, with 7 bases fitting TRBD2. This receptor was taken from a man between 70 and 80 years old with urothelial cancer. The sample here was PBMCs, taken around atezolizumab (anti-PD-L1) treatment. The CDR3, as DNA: TGTGCCGCCTCCGCGCGGGAGACCGGGGAGCTGTTTTTT. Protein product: CAASARETGELFF.